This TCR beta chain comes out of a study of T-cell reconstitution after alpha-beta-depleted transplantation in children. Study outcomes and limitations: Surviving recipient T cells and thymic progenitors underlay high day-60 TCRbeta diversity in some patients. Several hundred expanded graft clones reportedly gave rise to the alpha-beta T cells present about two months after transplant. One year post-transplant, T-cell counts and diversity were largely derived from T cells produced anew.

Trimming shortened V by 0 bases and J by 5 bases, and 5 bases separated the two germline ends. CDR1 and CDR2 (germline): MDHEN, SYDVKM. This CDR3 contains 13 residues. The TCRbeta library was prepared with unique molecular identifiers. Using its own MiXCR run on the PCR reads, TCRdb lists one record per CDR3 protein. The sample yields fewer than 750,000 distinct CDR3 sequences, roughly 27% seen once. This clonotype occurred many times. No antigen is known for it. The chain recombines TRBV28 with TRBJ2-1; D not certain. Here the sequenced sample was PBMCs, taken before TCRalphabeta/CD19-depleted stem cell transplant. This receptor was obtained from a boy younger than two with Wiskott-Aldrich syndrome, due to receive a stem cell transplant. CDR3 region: CASSLWGNNEQFF. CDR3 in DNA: TGTGCCAGCAGTTTATGGGGTAACAATGAGCAGTTCTTC.